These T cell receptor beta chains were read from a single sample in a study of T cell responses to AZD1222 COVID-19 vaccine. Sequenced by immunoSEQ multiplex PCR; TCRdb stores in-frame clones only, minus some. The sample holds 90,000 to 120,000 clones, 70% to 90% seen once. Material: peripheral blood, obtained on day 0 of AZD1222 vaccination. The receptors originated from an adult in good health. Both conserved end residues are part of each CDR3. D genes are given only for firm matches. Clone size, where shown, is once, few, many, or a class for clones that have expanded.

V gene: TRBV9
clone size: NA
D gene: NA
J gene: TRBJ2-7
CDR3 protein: CASSNYRDGKHEQYF
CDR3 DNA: TGTGCCAGCAGCAACTATAGAGATGGGAAACACGAGCAGTACTTC

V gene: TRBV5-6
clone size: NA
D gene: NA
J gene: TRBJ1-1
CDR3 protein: CASSLNTNTEAFF
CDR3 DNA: TGTGCCAGCAGCTTGAACACGAACACTGAAGCTTTCTTT

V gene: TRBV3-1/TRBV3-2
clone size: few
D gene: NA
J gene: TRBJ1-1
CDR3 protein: CASSQGFMNTEAFF
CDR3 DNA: TGTGCCAGCAGCCAAGGTTTCATGAACACTGAAGCTTTCTTT

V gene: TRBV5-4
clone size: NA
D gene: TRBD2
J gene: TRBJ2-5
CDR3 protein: CASSLAGVAGVGETQYF
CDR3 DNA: TGTGCCAGCAGCTTGGCGGGCGTAGCGGGAGTTGGAGAGACCCAGTACTTC

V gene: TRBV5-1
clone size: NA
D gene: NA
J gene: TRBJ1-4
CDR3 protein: CASSPSATNEKLFF
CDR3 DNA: TGCGCCAGCAGCCCCAGTGCAACTAATGAAAAACTGTTTTTT

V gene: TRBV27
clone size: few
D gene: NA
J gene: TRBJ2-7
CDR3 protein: CASRNTDSSYEQYF
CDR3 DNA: TGTGCCAGCAGAAACACTGACAGCTCCTACGAGCAGTACTTC

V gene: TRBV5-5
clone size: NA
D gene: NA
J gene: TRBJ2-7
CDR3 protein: CASSLSLPTYEQYF
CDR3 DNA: TGTGCCAGCAGCTTGTCACTCCCCACCTACGAGCAGTACTTC

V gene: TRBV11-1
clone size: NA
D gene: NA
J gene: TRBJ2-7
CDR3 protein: CASSRGTGAYEQYF
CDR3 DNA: TGTGCCAGCAGCCGTGGGACGGGCGCCTACGAGCAGTACTTC

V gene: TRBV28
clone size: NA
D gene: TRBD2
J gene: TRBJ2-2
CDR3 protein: CASLLAGTGELFF
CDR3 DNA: TGTGCCAGCCTGTTAGCGGGCACCGGGGAGCTGTTTTTT

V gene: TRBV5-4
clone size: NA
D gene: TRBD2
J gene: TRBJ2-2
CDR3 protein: CASSLGLAGATGELFF
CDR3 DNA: TGTGCCAGCAGCTTGGGACTAGCGGGAGCCACCGGGGAGCTGTTTTTT

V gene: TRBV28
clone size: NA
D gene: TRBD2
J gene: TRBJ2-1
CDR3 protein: CASSLGTSGTDEQFF
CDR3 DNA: TGTGCCAGCAGTCTAGGGACTAGCGGGACCGATGAGCAGTTCTTC

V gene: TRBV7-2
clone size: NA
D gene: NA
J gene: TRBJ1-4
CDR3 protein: CASSSPPQTNEKLFF
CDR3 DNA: TGTGCCAGCAGCTCCCCCCCACAGACTAATGAGAAACTGTTTTTT

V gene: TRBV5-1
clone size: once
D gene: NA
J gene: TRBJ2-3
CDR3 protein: CASSLVGVTSTDTQYF
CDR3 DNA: TGCGCCAGCAGCTTGGTCGGAGTTACTAGCACAGATACGCAGTATTTT

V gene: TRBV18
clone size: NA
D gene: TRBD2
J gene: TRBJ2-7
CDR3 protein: CASSPRGLAGPTSYEQYF
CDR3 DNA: TGTGCCAGCTCACCAAGGGGATTAGCGGGACCAACCTCCTACGAGCAGTACTTC

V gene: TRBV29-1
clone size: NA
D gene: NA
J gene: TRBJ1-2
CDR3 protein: CSAGGSNYGYTF
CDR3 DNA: TGCAGCGCCGGAGGGTCCAACTATGGCTACACCTTC

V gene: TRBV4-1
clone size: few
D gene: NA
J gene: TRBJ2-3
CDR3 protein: CAAGLTDTQYF
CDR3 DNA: TGCGCCGCGGGGCTCACAGATACGCAGTATTTT

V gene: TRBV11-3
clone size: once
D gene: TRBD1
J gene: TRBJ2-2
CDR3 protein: CASSFSGTVNTGELFF
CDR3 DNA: TGTGCCAGCAGCTTCTCGGGGACAGTAAACACCGGGGAGCTGTTTTTT

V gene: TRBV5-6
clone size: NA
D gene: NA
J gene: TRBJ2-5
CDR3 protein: CASSFRLTRGETQYF
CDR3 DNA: TGTGCCAGCAGCTTTAGGCTTACCCGGGGAGAGACCCAGTACTTC

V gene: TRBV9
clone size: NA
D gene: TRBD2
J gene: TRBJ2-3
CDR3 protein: CASSGPLAGGPSSDTQYF
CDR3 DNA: TGTGCCAGCAGCGGTCCACTAGCGGGAGGGCCGAGTTCAGATACGCAGTATTTT

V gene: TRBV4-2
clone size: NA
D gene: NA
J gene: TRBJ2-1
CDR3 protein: CASSQGGGKDDEQFF
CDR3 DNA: TGTGCCAGCAGCCAAGGCGGCGGGAAGGATGACGAGCAGTTCTTC

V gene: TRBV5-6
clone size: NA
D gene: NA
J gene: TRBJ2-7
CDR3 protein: CASSETVTYEQYF
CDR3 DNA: TGTGCCAGCAGCGAGACAGTTACCTACGAGCAGTACTTC

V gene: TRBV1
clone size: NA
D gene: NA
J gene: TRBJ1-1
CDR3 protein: CTSSQGVPDRGAFF
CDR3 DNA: TGCACCAGCAGCCAAGGAGTCCCAGACAGGGGTGCTTTCTTT

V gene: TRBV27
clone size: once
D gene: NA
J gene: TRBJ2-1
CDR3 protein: CASSLRGVSSYNEQFF
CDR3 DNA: TGTGCCAGCAGTTTAAGGGGCGTCTCTTCCTACAATGAGCAGTTCTTC

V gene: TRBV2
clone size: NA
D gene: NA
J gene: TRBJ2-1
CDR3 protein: CASSDEGRNEQFF
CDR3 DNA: TGTGCCAGCAGTGACGAGGGACGGAATGAGCAGTTCTTC

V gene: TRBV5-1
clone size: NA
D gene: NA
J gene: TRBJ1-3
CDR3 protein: CASSLVLGNTIYF
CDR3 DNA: TGCGCCAGCAGCTTGGTACTGGGAAACACCATATATTTT

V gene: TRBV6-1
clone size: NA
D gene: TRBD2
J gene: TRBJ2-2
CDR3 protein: CASSAGGAQNTGELFF
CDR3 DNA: TGTGCCAGCAGTGCGGGGGGGGCACAGAACACCGGGGAGCTGTTTTTT

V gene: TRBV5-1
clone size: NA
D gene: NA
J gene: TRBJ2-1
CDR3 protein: CASSLGSPSDFEQFF
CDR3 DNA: TGCGCCAGCAGCTTGGGTAGCCCCTCGGATTTTGAGCAGTTCTTC

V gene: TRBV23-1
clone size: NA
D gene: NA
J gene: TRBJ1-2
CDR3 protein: CASVTNAGGGYGYTF
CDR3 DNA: TGCGCCAGCGTCACCAATGCCGGGGGAGGCTATGGCTACACCTTC

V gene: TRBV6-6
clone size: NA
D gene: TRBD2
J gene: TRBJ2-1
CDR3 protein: CASSPRRLAGVYNEQFF
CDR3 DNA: TGTGCCAGCAGTCCCCGGCGTTTGGCGGGAGTTTACAATGAGCAGTTCTTC

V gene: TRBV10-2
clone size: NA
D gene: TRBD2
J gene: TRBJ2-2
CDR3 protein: CASGTSANTGELFF
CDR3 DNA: TGCGCCAGCGGGACTAGCGCGAACACCGGGGAGCTGTTTTTT

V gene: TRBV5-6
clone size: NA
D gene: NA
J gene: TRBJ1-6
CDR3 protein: CASSFQYNSPLHF
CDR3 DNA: TGTGCCAGCAGCTTCCAGTATAATTCACCCCTCCACTTT

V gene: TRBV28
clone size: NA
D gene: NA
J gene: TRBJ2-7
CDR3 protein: CASSFLDVSSYEQYF
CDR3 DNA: TGTGCCAGCAGTTTCTTGGACGTGAGCTCCTACGAGCAGTACTTC

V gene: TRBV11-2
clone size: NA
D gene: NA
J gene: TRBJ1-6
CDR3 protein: CASSLDGGRLGSPLHF
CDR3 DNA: TGTGCCAGCAGCTTAGACGGGGGAAGGTTGGGTTCACCCCTCCACTTT

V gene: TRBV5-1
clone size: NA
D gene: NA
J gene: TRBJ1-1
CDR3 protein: CASSRQGEGTEAFF
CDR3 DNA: TGCGCCAGCAGCAGGCAAGGGGAGGGGACTGAAGCTTTCTTT

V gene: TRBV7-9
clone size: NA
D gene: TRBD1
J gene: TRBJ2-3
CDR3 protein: CASSLGQGSDTQYF
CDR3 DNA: TGTGCCAGCAGCCTAGGACAGGGTTCGGATACGCAGTATTTT

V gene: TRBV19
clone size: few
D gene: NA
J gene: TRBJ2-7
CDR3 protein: CASSMRIQYEQYF
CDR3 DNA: TGTGCCAGTAGTATGAGGATCCAGTACGAGCAGTACTTC

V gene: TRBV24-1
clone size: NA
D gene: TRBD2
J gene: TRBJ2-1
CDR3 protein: CATSDPGRETYNEQFF
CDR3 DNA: TGTGCCACCAGTGACCCCGGGCGGGAGACCTACAATGAGCAGTTCTTC

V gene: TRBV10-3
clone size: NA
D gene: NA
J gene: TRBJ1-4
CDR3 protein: CAISETGWGEKLFF
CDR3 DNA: TGTGCCATCAGTGAAACAGGGTGGGGTGAAAAACTGTTTTTT

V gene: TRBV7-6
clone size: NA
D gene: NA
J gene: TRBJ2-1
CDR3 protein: CASSRDPQGSYNEQFF
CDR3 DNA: TGTGCCAGCAGCCGGGACCCTCAGGGGTCCTACAATGAGCAGTTCTTC

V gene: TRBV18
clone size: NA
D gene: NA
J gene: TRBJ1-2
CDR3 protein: CASSPGESANYGYTF
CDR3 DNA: TGTGCCAGCTCACCAGGGGAGTCGGCTAACTATGGCTACACCTTC

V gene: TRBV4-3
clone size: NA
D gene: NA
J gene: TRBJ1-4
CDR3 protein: CASSQVGQINEKLFF
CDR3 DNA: TGCGCCAGCAGCCAAGTAGGTCAGATAAATGAAAAACTGTTTTTT

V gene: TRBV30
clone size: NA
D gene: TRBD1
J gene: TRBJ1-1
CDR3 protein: CAWTSGAGGRNTEAFF
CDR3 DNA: TGTGCCTGGACCTCCGGGGCAGGGGGCAGGAACACTGAAGCTTTCTTT

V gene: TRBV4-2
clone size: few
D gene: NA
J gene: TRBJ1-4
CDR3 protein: CASSQEAGGSEKLFF
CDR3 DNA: TGTGCCAGCAGCCAAGAAGCCGGGGGCTCTGAAAAACTGTTTTTT

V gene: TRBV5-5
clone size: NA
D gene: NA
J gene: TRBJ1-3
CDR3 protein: CASSVSGNTIYF
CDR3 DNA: TGTGCCAGCTCGGTCTCTGGAAACACCATATATTTT

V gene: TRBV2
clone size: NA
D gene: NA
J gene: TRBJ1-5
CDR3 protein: CASSEGGQHQPQHF
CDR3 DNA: TGTGCCAGCAGCGAGGGGGGACAACATCAGCCCCAGCATTTT

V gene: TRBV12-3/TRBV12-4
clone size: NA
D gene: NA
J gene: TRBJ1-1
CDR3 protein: CASNFGGREAFF
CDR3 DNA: TGTGCCAGCAATTTTGGGGGGCGCGAGGCTTTCTTT

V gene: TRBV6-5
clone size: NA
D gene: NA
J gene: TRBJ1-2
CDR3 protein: CASSYISGTVLGGYTF
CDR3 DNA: TGTGCCAGCAGTTACATCTCAGGGACCGTCTTGGGTGGCTACACCTTC

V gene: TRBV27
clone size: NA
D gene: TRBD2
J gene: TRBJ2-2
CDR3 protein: CASSLGLAGGYAGELFF
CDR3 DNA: TGTGCCAGCAGTTTGGGGCTAGCGGGAGGTTACGCCGGGGAGCTGTTTTTT

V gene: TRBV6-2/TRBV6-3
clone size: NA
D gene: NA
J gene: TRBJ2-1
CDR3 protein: CASSFPLGGQFF
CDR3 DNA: TGTGCCAGCAGTTTTCCGCTAGGGGGGCAGTTCTTC

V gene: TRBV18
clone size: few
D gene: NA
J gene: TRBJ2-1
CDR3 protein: CASSPPRSAGKDNEQFF
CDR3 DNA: TGTGCCAGCTCACCACCGCGTTCGGCAGGGAAAGACAATGAGCAGTTCTTC